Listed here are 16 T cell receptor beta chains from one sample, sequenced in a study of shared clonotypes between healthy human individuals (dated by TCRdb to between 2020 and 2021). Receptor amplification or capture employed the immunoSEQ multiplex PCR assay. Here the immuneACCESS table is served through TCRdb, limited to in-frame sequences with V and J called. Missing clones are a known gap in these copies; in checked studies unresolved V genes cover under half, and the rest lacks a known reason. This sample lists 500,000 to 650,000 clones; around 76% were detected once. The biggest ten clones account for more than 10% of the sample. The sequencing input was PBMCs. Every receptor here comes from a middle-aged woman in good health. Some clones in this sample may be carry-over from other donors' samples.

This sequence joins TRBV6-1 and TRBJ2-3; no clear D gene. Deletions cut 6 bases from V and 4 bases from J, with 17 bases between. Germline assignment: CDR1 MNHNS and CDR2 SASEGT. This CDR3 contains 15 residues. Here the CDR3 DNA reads TGTGCCAGCAGGCTGGCCGTTGCAGGTTCAGATACGCAGTATTTT. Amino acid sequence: CASRLAVAGSDTQYF.

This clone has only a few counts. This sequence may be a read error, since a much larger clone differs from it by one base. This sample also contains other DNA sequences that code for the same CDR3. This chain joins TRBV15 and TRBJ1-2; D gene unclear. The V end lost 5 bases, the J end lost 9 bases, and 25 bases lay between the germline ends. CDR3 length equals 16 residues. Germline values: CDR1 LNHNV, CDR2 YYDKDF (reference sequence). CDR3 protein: CATSLRKTSLPYSYTF. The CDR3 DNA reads TGTGCCACCAGCCTTCGAAAGACGAGCCTACCATATAGCTACACCTTC.

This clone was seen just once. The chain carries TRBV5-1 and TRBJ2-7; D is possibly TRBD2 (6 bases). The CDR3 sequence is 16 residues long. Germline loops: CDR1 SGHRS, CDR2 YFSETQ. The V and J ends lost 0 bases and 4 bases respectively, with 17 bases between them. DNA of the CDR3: TGCGCCAGCAGCTTGGGGGCTAGCGCGACGCGATACGAGCAGTACTTC. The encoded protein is CASSLGASATRYEQYF.

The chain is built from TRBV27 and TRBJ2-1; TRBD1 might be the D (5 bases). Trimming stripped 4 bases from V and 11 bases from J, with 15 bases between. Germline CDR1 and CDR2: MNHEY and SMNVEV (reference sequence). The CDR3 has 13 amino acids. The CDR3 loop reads CASSWQGKTQQFF. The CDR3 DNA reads TGTGCCAGCAGTTGGCAGGGAAAAACACAGCAGTTCTTC.

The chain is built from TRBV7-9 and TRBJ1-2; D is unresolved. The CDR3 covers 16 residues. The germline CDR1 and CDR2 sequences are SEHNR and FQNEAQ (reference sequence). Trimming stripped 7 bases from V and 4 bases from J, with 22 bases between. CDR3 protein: CASTSGTSIWIYGYTF. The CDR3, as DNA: TGTGCCAGCACCTCCGGTACCTCTATTTGGATCTATGGCTACACCTTC.

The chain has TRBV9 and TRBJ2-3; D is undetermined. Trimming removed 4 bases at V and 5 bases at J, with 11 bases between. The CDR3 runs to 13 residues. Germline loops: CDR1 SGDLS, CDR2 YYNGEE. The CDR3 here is CASSPRPVDTQYF. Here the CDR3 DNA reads TGTGCCAGCAGCCCAAGGCCCGTAGATACGCAGTATTTT.

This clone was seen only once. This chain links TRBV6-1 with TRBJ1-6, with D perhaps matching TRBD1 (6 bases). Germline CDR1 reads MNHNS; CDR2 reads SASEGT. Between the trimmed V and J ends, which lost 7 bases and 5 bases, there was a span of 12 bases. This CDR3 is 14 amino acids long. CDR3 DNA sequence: TGTGCCAGCACCGAGACAGGCAATAATTCACCCCTCCACTTT. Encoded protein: CASTETGNNSPLHF.

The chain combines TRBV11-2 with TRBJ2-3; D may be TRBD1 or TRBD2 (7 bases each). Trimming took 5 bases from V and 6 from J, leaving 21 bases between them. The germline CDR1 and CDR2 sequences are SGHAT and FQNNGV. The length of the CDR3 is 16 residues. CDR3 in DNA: TGTGCCAGCAGCAGCAGACAGGGAGGGAGGTTGGATACGCAGTATTTT. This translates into CASSSRQGGRLDTQYF.

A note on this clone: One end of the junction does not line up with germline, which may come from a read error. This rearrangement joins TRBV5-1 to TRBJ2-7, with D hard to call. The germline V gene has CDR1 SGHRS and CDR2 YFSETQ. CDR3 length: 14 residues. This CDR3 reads CASRVRLISDEQYF. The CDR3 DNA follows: TGCGCCAGCAGGGTCAGGTTGATCTCCGACGAGCAGTACTTC.

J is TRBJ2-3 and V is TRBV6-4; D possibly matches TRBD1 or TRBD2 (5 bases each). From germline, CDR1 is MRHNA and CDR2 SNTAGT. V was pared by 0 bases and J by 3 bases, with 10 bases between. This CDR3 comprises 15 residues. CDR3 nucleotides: TGTGCCAGCAGTGACTCGGGTGGGGGAACAGATACGCAGTATTTT. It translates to CASSDSGGGTDTQYF.

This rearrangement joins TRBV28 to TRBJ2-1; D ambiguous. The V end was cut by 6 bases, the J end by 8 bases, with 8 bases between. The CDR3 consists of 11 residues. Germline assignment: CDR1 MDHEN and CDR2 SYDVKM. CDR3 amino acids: CASRSRYEQFF. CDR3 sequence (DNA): TGTGCCAGCAGGTCCCGATATGAGCAGTTCTTC.

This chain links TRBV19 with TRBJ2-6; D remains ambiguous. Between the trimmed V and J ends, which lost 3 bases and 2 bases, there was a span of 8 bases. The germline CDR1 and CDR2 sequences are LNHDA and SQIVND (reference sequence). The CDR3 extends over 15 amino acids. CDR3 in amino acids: CASSMASAGANVLTF. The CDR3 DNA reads TGTGCCAGTAGTATGGCCAGTGCTGGGGCCAACGTCCTGACTTTC. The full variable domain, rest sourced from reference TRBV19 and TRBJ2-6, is DGGITQSPKYLFRKEGQNVTLSCEQNLNHDAMYWYRQDPGQGLRLIYYSQIVNDFQKGDIAEGYSVSREKKESFPLTVTSAQKNPTAFYLCASSMASAGANVLTFGAGSRLTVL.

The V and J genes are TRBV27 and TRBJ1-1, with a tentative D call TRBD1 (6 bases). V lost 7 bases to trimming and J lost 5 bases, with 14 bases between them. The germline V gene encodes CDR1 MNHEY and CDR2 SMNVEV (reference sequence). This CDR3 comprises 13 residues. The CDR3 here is CASKGGLRTEAFF. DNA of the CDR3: TGTGCCAGCAAGGGGGGATTGCGGACTGAAGCTTTCTTT.

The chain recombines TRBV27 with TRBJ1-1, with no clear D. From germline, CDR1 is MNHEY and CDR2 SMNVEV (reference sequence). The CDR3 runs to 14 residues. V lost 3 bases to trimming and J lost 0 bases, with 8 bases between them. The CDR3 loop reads CASSFIHMNTEAFF. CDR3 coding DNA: TGTGCCAGCAGTTTCATTCATATGAACACTGAAGCTTTCTTT.

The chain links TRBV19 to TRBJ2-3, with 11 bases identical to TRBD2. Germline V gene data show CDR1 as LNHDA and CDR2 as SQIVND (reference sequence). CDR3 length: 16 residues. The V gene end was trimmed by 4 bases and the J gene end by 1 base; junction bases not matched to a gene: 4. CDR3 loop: CASSNRLAGRTDTQYF. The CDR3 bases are TGTGCCAGTAGTAATCGACTAGCGGGGCGCACAGATACGCAGTATTTT.

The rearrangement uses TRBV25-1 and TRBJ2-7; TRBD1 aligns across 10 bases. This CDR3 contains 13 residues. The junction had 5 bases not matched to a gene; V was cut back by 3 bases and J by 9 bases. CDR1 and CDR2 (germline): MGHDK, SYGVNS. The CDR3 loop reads CASSDVGTGAQYF. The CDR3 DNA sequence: TGTGCCAGCAGTGACGTCGGGACAGGGGCGCAGTACTTC.